The 18 T cell receptor beta chains below all came from one sample that was sequenced in a study of OX40 agonist ivuxolimab in advanced cancers. Method: immunoSEQ multiplex PCR; TCRdb's copy keeps in-frame clones and lacks some. This sample has 52,000 or so clones, with over 80% found just once. The material was CD4+ or CD8+ T cells sorted from blood, obtained in a trial of the OX40 agonist ivuxolimab. The source of these receptors is an adult with an advanced solid tumor such as melanoma, head and neck, liver or kidney cancer.

J is TRBJ1-1 and V is TRBV28; TRBD1 matches 8 bases. V lost 3 bases to trimming and J lost 5 bases; unmatched junction nucleotides: 5. The CDR3 has 14 amino acids. CDR1 is MDHEN and CDR2 is SYDVKM in the germline V gene. This chain's CDR3 is CASSLGDRGTEAFF. The CDR3 DNA is TGTGCCAGCAGTTTGGGAGACAGGGGAACTGAAGCTTTCTTT.

This clone has only a few counts. The rearrangement links TRBV16 to TRBJ1-6; tentative D call: TRBD1 (5 bases). V lost 3 bases and J lost 8, with 8 bases in between. CDR3 length: 13 amino acids. CDR1 and CDR2 from the germline V gene are KGHSY and FQNENV. The CDR3: CASSQGVYSPLHF. The CDR3, as DNA: TGTGCCAGCAGCCAGGGGGTATATTCACCCCTCCACTTT.

The V call is TRBV2, the J call TRBJ1-2; D might be TRBD1 (5 bases). CDR3 length: 14 residues. CDR1 and CDR2 from the germline V gene are SNHLY and FYNNEI. Trimming removed 5 bases at V and 0 bases at J, with 10 bases between. For the CDR3, the DNA is TGTGCCAGCAGTTCCCAGGGAACTAACTATGGCTACACCTTC. It encodes CASSSQGTNYGYTF. Supplemented by reference TRBV2 and TRBJ1-2, the full variable domain reads EPEVTQTPSHQVTQMGQEVILRCVPISNHLYFYWYRQILGQKVEFLVSFYNNEISEKSEIFDDQFSVERPDGSNFTLKIRSTKLEDSAMYFCASSSQGTNYGYTFGSGTRLTVV.

The chain is built from TRBV25-1 and TRBJ2-1; TRBD2 is a possible D gene (5 bases). The germline gives CDR1 MGHDK, CDR2 SYGVNS. The CDR3 runs to 13 residues. Deletions cut 1 base from V and 9 bases from J, with 10 bases between. CDR3 protein: CASSESPLAEQFF. The CDR3 DNA is TGTGCCAGCAGTGAATCCCCCCTAGCTGAGCAGTTCTTC. Looking up the rest from reference TRBV25-1 and TRBJ2-1 gives the full variable domain: EADIYQTPRYLVIGTGKKITLECSQTMGHDKMYWYQQDPGMELHLIHYSYGVNSTEKGDLSSESTVSRIRTEHFPLTLESARPSHTSQYLCASSESPLAEQFFGPGTRLTVL.

The J gene is TRBJ1-1, the V gene TRBV18, with D unresolved. The CDR3 sequence is 13 residues long. The V gene lost 2 bases and the J gene lost 7 bases, with 11 bases spanning the gap. The germline V gene encodes CDR1 KGHSH and CDR2 LQKENI. The CDR3 protein is CASSPMKGGEAFF. CDR3 in DNA: TGTGCCAGCTCACCAATGAAGGGTGGTGAAGCTTTCTTT. The whole variable domain, filled in from reference TRBV18 and TRBJ1-1, reads NAGVMQNPRHLVRRRGQEARLRCSPMKGHSHVYWYRQLPEEGLKFMVYLQKENIIDESGMPKERFSAEFPKEGPSILRIQQVVRGDSAAYFCASSPMKGGEAFFGQGTRLTVV.

This clone occurred a few times. The chain recombines TRBV30 with TRBJ1-1; possibly TRBD1 for D (5 bases). With 0 bases removed from V and 0 bases from J, the gap between germline ends came to 8 bases. This CDR3 has 14 amino acids. The germline CDR1 and CDR2 sequences are GTSNPN and SVGIG (reference sequence). The CDR3 nucleotides are TGTGCCTGGAGTGTAGACAGCATGAACACTGAAGCTTTCTTT. Protein product: CAWSVDSMNTEAFF.

J is TRBJ2-5 and V is TRBV29-1; D perhaps matches TRBD1 (5 bases). The CDR3 sequence is 13 residues long. Trimming took 6 bases from V and 4 from J, leaving 15 bases between them. Germline CDR1 SQVTM, CDR2 ANQGSEA. The CDR3 loop reads CSVGTGPRETQYF. CDR3 coding DNA: TGCAGCGTCGGAACAGGACCACGAGAGACCCAGTACTTC.

The chain recombines TRBV7-9 with TRBJ1-1; D gene uncertain. Germline-derived CDR1 and CDR2 are SEHNR and FQNEAQ (reference sequence). Trimming cost V 1 base and J 7 bases, with 4 bases left between them. The CDR3 extends over 11 amino acids. The CDR3 nucleotides are TGTGCCAGCAGCTTAGTCGATGAAGCTTTCTTT. This gives the protein CASSLVDEAFF.

Of note for this clone: Additional DNA sequences in this sample encode the identical CDR3. The V call is TRBV4-3, the J call TRBJ1-3; D is ambiguous. From germline, CDR1 is LGHNA and CDR2 YSLEER. With 0 bases removed from V and 0 bases from J, the gap between germline ends came to 21 bases. CDR3 length: 20 amino acids. In DNA, the CDR3 is TGCGCCAGCAGCCAAGATCCGTACCCGAGTCCCCCCAGCTCTGGAAACACCATATATTTT. This translates into CASSQDPYPSPPSSGNTIYF.

The chain combines TRBV6-5 with TRBJ2-5; 12 nucleotides agree with TRBD2. V lost 5 bases to trimming and J lost 7 bases; unmatched junction nucleotides: 5. The CDR3 totals 14 residues. CDR1 is MNHEY and CDR2 is SVGAGI in the germline V gene. This CDR3 is CASSHLAGGVTQYF. The CDR3 DNA reads as TGTGCCAGCAGTCATCTAGCGGGAGGGGTGACCCAGTACTTC.

This sequence joins TRBV12-1 and TRBJ2-5; whether TRBD2, the table's D call, matches the DNA was not checked. The end of the DNA is better explained by TRBJ2-7, so the J call may be wrong. TRBV12-1 is described as a pseudogene. CDR3 size: 15 residues. DNA of the CDR3: TGTGCCAGCAGCTTTGCGCCGGGAGGCCACTACGAGCAGTACTTC. This sequence encodes CASSFAPGGHYEQYF.

The chain has TRBV12-5 and TRBJ1-2; the D is unclear. Trimming took off 3 bases at V and 7 bases at J, with 12 bases between the two ends. The CDR3 contains 13 residues. In germline, CDR1 is LGHNT, CDR2 FRNRAP. The CDR3 reads CASGFVDGSGYTF. The CDR3 nucleotides are TGTGCTAGTGGTTTCGTGGACGGTTCTGGCTACACCTTC.

The chain uses TRBV28 and TRBJ2-3; D possibly uses TRBD1 or TRBD2 (6 bases each). In germline, CDR1 is MDHEN, CDR2 SYDVKM. V shed 4 bases and J shed 3 bases, with 11 bases lying between them. The CDR3 has 14 residues. For the CDR3, the DNA is TGTGCCAGCAGTTCCGGGGGCAAAACAGATACGCAGTATTTT. It encodes CASSSGGKTDTQYF. The full variable domain, its missing parts supplied by reference TRBV28 and TRBJ2-3, is DVKVTQSSRYLVKRTGEKVFLECVQDMDHENMFWYRQDPGLGLRLIYFSYDVKMKEKGDIPEGYSVSREKKERFSLILESASTNQTSMYLCASSSGGKTDTQYFGPGTRLTVL.

J is TRBJ2-6 and V is TRBV4-1; 8 bases agree with TRBD2. Germline values: CDR1 MGHRA, CDR2 YSYEKL. CDR3 length equals 18 residues. The V and J ends lost 1 base and 0 bases, in that order; junction bases with no gene match: 5. CDR3 loop: CASSQGSSGNSGANVLTF. The CDR3 DNA reads TGCGCCAGCAGCCAAGGTAGTAGCGGGAACTCTGGGGCCAACGTCCTGACTTTC.

V usage is TRBV7-9 and J usage is TRBJ1-4; perhaps TRBD1 as D (5 bases). The germline V gene has CDR1 SEHNR and CDR2 FQNEAQ (reference sequence). V was trimmed by 3 bases and J by 6 bases, leaving 14 bases between them. This CDR3 is built from 15 residues. The CDR3 protein is CASSLFITGDEKLFF. The CDR3 nucleotides are TGTGCCAGCAGCTTGTTCATTACGGGGGATGAAAAACTGTTTTTT.

This clone has a handful of counts. The chain has TRBV7-2 and TRBJ1-5; 9 bases match TRBD1. Germline V gives CDR1 SGHTA, CDR2 FQGNSA. The junction had 9 bases not matched to a gene; V was cut back by 2 bases and J by 7 bases. This CDR3 is built from 16 residues. This chain's CDR3 is CASSLMGQGFEQPQHF. The CDR3 DNA is TGTGCCAGCAGCTTAATGGGACAGGGCTTCGAACAGCCCCAGCATTTT.

The J gene is TRBJ1-2, the V gene TRBV5-1; no firm D call. This CDR3 has 13 amino acids. Trimming cost V 2 bases and J 0 bases, with 5 bases left between them. Germline CDR1 reads SGHRS; CDR2 reads YFSETQ. CDR3 protein: CASSLAANYGYTF. In DNA, the CDR3 is TGCGCCAGCAGCTTAGCAGCTAACTATGGCTACACCTTC.

V and J are TRBV7-7 and TRBJ2-5; the match to TRBD2 covers 9 bases. This CDR3 has 14 amino acids. J gave up 5 bases and V 4 bases, and 5 bases lay outside the gene matches. The germline gives CDR1 SSHAT, CDR2 FNYEAQ (reference sequence). CDR3 sequence (DNA): TGTGCCAGCAGCTCCGCTAGCGGGGTCGAGACCCAGTACTTC. Amino acids: CASSSASGVETQYF. Full variable domain (outside the CDR3, taken from reference TRBV7-7 and TRBJ2-5): GAGVSQSPRYKVTKRGQDVTLRCDPISSHATLYWYQQALGQGPEFLTYFNYEAQPDKSGLPSDRFSAERPEGSISTLTIQRTEQRDSAMYRCASSSASGVETQYFGPGTRLLVL.